This entry lists 27 T cell receptor beta chains sequenced from one sample in a study of blood T cell repertoires in COVID-19. Measured with immunoSEQ multiplex PCR; TCRdb has only the in-frame clones, and not every one. The sample records about 200,000 clones, approximately 85% being singletons. Sequenced material: PBMCs or T cells enriched from blood (not recorded which). The receptor source for this set is a man aged 35 to 55 with acute COVID-19.

This chain uses TRBV6-5 with TRBJ2-3; 10 bases are a match to TRBD2. This CDR3 comprises 16 residues. The germline gives CDR1 MNHEY, CDR2 SVGAGI. Losses at the gene ends were 0 bases for V and 6 bases for J; bases not matched to a gene: 6. CDR3 in amino acids: CASSYSLAGEGDTQYF. The DNA of the CDR3 is TGTGCCAGCAGTTACTCCCTAGCGGGAGAGGGGGATACGCAGTATTTT.

The chain links TRBV19 to TRBJ2-4, with 11 bases lining up with TRBD2. This CDR3 has 19 residues. CDR1 is LNHDA and CDR2 is SQIVND in the germline V gene (reference sequence). Trimming at V came to 4 bases and at J to 0 bases, leaving 11 bases not matched to a gene. The CDR3 DNA is TGTGCCAGTAGTACTCGGGGACTAGCGGCCGATGTAGCCAAAAACATTCAGTACTTC. This encodes CASSTRGLAADVAKNIQYF.

The CDR3 here is CASSQAGTGISYEQYF. The CDR3 DNA reads as TGCGCCAGCAGCCAAGCCGGGACAGGGATCTCCTACGAGCAGTACTTC. V and J are TRBV4-1 and TRBJ2-7, with 9 bases lining up with TRBD1. V was pared by 1 base and J by 0 bases, with 4 bases of the junction left unmatched. The CDR3 extends over 16 amino acids. Germline CDR1 reads MGHRA; CDR2 reads YSYEKL.

The rearrangement links TRBV20-1 to TRBJ2-7; TRBD2 might be the D (5 bases). CDR3 length: 12 residues. Trimming took off 3 bases at V and 3 bases at J, with 9 bases between the two ends. Germline-derived CDR1 and CDR2 are DFQATT and SNEGSKA (reference sequence). CDR3: CSASIRGYEQYF. The CDR3 nucleotides read TGCAGTGCTAGTATTCGGGGCTACGAGCAGTACTTC.

Only one count was recorded for this clone. The chain carries TRBV3-1 (or the pseudogene TRBV3-2) and TRBJ2-5; possibly TRBD2 for D (5 bases). Germline lookup yields CDR1 LGHDT and CDR2 YNNKEL (reference sequence). V gave up 4 bases and J gave up 3 bases, with 12 bases separating them. The CDR3 runs 14 residues. CDR3 in amino acids: CASSRRRSKETQYF. The CDR3 DNA follows: TGTGCCAGCAGCCGCCGGAGGTCCAAAGAGACCCAGTACTTC.

This clone was observed a few times. This sequence joins TRBV11-2 and TRBJ1-1; D possibly corresponds to TRBD1 (5 bases). V dropped 0 bases and J dropped 5 bases, with 13 bases sitting between them. Germline V CDR1 and CDR2: SGHAT, FQNNGV. The CDR3 sequence is 15 residues long. CDR3 DNA sequence: TGTGCCAGCAGCTTAGAGCCCAGGGCTCGGACTGAAGCTTTCTTT. Protein sequence: CASSLEPRARTEAFF.

V and J are TRBV11-3 and TRBJ2-3; 7 nucleotides match TRBD2. Germline V lookup: CDR1 SGHNT, CDR2 YENEEA. The length of the CDR3 is 16 residues. The trim removed 0 bases at V and 1 base at J, leaving 4 bases unmatched. The CDR3 region has the DNA TGTGCCAGCAGCTTAGATGGCACTAGCGGCACAGATACGCAGTATTTT. Its protein product is CASSLDGTSGTDTQYF.

This clone was counted between two and nine times. The rearrangement uses TRBV19 and TRBJ2-2; TRBD2 is a possible D gene (6 bases). The CDR3 runs to 16 residues. Trimming removed 8 bases at V and 3 bases at J, with 19 bases between. Germline V gives CDR1 LNHDA, CDR2 SQIVND (reference sequence). The DNA of the CDR3 is TGTGCCAGTTGGTCGAGGGGACTCCCGGACACCGGGGAGCTGTTTTTT. Translating it yields CASWSRGLPDTGELFF.

The chain links TRBV10-3 to TRBJ2-1; 8 bases map to TRBD2. The ends lost 7 bases at V and 2 bases at J; junction bases unmatched: 4. The CDR3 extends over 14 amino acids. Germline lookup yields CDR1 ENHRY and CDR2 SYGVKD. The CDR3 DNA reads as TGTGCCATCACTGCGGGAGGTACCTACAATGAGCAGTTCTTC. Its protein product is CAITAGGTYNEQFF.

V gene TRBV2 combines with J gene TRBJ2-7; TRBD1 agrees at 7 bases. V trimming: 7 bases; J trimming: 2 bases; junction bases outside the gene matches: 5. Germline V gives CDR1 SNHLY, CDR2 FYNNEI. This CDR3 is built from 13 residues. CDR3 in DNA: TGTGCCAGCACAACAGGGGCCACCTACGAGCAGTACTTC. It codes for CASTTGATYEQYF. The whole variable domain, filled in from reference TRBV2 and TRBJ2-7, reads EPEVTQTPSHQVTQMGQEVILRCVPISNHLYFYWYRQILGQKVEFLVSFYNNEISEKSEIFDDQFSVERPDGSNFTLKIRSTKLEDSAMYFCASTTGATYEQYFGPGTRLTVT.

The chain carries TRBV20-1 and TRBJ2-3, with D hard to call. The CDR3 consists of 11 residues. Germline assignment: CDR1 DFQATT and CDR2 SNEGSKA (reference sequence). V shed 5 bases and J shed 2 bases, with 5 bases lying between them. Here the CDR3 reads CSADSTDTQYF. In DNA form, the CDR3 reads TGCAGTGCTGACTCCACAGATACGCAGTATTTT.

In its sample, this clone was seen a few times. The genes are TRBV3-1 (or the pseudogene TRBV3-2) and TRBJ2-7; 8 nucleotides match TRBD1. This CDR3 has 14 amino acids. The V gene end was trimmed by 1 base and the J gene end by 7 bases; junction bases not matched to a gene: 6. Germline V gives CDR1 LGHDT, CDR2 YNNKEL (reference sequence). For the CDR3, the DNA is TGTGCCAGCAGCCAAGGACAGGGGAGTGCAGAGCAGTACTTC. Protein: CASSQGQGSAEQYF.

A remark on this clone: The sample has other DNA sequences that encode this CDR3 too. DNA of the CDR3: TGTGCCAGCAGCGGAACAGGGGGTGGAGAGACCCAGTACTTC. Its protein is CASSGTGGGETQYF. The chain recombines TRBV5-5 with TRBJ2-5; TRBD1 matches at 8 bases. Trimming removed 4 bases from V and 4 bases from J; junction bases left unmatched: 6. CDR3 length equals 14 residues. The germline CDR1 and CDR2 sequences are SGHKS and YYEKEE (reference sequence).

The CDR3 coding sequence is TGTGCCAGCAGTTATTCTTGGACAGCTAATCAGCCCCAGCATTTT. Translating gives CASSYSWTANQPQHF. The rearrangement uses TRBV6-5 and TRBJ1-5; possible D gene TRBD1, 6 bases. The CDR3 is made up of 15 amino acids. The V gene's germline CDR1 is MNHEY and CDR2 SVGAGI. V dropped 3 bases and J dropped 4 bases, with 13 bases sitting between them.

The J gene is TRBJ1-1, the V gene TRBV11-1, with a tentative D call TRBD1 (6 bases). Trimming took off 1 base at V and 6 bases at J, with 18 bases between the two ends. The CDR3 has 16 amino acids. Germline loops: CDR1 SGHAT, CDR2 FQDESV (reference sequence). CDR3 loop: CASSLVGAGASSEAFF. The CDR3 bases are TGTGCCAGCAGCTTAGTAGGCGCAGGGGCTAGTTCTGAAGCTTTCTTT.

This chain uses TRBV29-1 with TRBJ1-2, with 7 bases that match TRBD1. This CDR3 region has 13 residues. In germline, CDR1 is SQVTM, CDR2 ANQGSEA. Trimming removed 4 bases from V and 4 bases from J; junction bases left unmatched: 6. The CDR3 loop is CSVVGGELYGYTF. The CDR3 DNA is TGCAGCGTTGTAGGGGGCGAGCTCTATGGCTACACCTTC.

This clone occurred once. J is TRBJ2-5 and V is TRBV11-2; 7 bases fit TRBD2. The germline V gene has CDR1 SGHAT and CDR2 FQNNGV. V lost 1 base and J lost 3; bases outside the gene matches: 8. The CDR3 contains 16 residues. CDR3 in amino acids: CASSLGGGEAKETQYF. The CDR3, as DNA: TGTGCCAGCAGCTTAGGGGGAGGGGAGGCCAAAGAGACCCAGTACTTC.

The chain has TRBV5-1 and TRBJ2-1; 13 positions agree with TRBD2. The CDR3 is made up of 15 amino acids. J was trimmed by 3 bases and V by 4 bases; bases with no gene match: 1. Germline-derived CDR1 and CDR2 are SGHRS and YFSETQ. The CDR3, as DNA: TGCGCCAGCAGCGGGACTAGCGGGAACTACAATGAGCAGTTCTTC. This translates into CASSGTSGNYNEQFF.

DNA of the CDR3: TGTGCCAGCAGTAGGGGCTCCTACAATGAGCAGTTCTTC. Amino acids: CASSRGSYNEQFF. The chain uses TRBV6-5 and TRBJ2-1; possibly TRBD1 for D (5 bases). The CDR3 is 13 amino acids. Trimming shortened V by 5 bases and J by 0 bases, and 5 bases separated the two germline ends. Germline CDR1 MNHEY, CDR2 SVGAGI.

The V call is TRBV29-1, the J call TRBJ1-2; D is unresolved. V lost 3 bases and J 0 bases, leaving 14 bases between the germline ends. Per the germline V gene, CDR1 is SQVTM and CDR2 is ANQGSEA. The CDR3 is 15 residues long. The CDR3 loop is CSVEWRSGSNYGYTF. The CDR3 nucleotides are TGCAGCGTTGAGTGGCGGTCGGGGTCTAACTATGGCTACACCTTC.

The chain combines TRBV18 with TRBJ2-5; TRBD1 matches at 7 bases. This CDR3 has 14 amino acids. V lost 3 bases to trimming and J lost 3 bases; unmatched junction nucleotides: 4. Germline V gene data show CDR1 as KGHSH and CDR2 as LQKENI. This chain's CDR3 is CASSPRTGEETQYF. In DNA, the CDR3 is TGTGCCAGCTCACCGCGGACAGGAGAAGAGACCCAGTACTTC.

The V gene is TRBV11-3, the J gene TRBJ2-1; 8 positions match TRBD1. V lost 6 bases and J lost 6; bases outside the gene matches: 7. Germline lookup yields CDR1 SGHNT and CDR2 YENEEA. CDR3 length: 14 amino acids. Written as DNA, the CDR3 is TGTGCCAGCAGGGACAGGGATAAACCCAATGAGCAGTTCTTC. Amino acids: CASRDRDKPNEQFF. The complete variable domain, with remaining parts taken from reference TRBV11-3 and TRBJ2-1, reads EAGVVQSPRYKIIEKKQPVAFWCNPISGHNTLYWYLQNLGQGPELLIRYENEEAVDDSQLPKDRFSAERLKGVDSTLKIQPAELGDSAVYLCASRDRDKPNEQFFGPGTRLTVL.

The rearrangement links TRBV7-9 to TRBJ1-4, with 7 positions matching TRBD1. The germline V gene has CDR1 SEHNR and CDR2 FQNEAQ (reference sequence). The V segment lost 5 bases and the J segment 4 bases; nucleotides outside the gene matches: 4. The CDR3 is made up of 14 amino acids. CDR3 bases: TGTGCCAGCAGCCCGAACAGGGGTAATGAAAAACTGTTTTTT. Protein product: CASSPNRGNEKLFF.

This clone has ten or more counts. The rearrangement uses TRBV7-3 and TRBJ1-2, with TRBD1 identical over 7 bases. Looked up from germline, CDR1 is SGHTA and CDR2 is FQGTGA. Trimming removed 5 bases from V and 8 bases from J; junction bases left unmatched: 8. This CDR3 contains 13 residues. The CDR3 DNA reads TGTGCCAGCAGCCCTTCAGGGGGGCGGGGCTACACCTTC. Translated: CASSPSGGRGYTF.

V usage is TRBV24-1 and J usage is TRBJ1-1; 9 bases fit TRBD1. J gave up 2 bases and V 3 bases, and 3 bases lay outside the gene matches. Germline CDR1 KGHDR, CDR2 SFDVKD. The CDR3 is 15 residues long. The CDR3 region has the DNA TGTGCCACCAGTGATGGGGGACAGGGTAACACTGAAGCTTTCTTT. Protein: CATSDGGQGNTEAFF.

This clone came up once. Other DNA sequences from this sample encode an identical CDR3 as well. The V gene is TRBV5-4, the J gene TRBJ2-7, with D tentatively TRBD1 (6 bases). The CDR3 covers 13 residues. V was shortened by 1 base and J by 2 bases, with 7 bases between the two germline ends. CDR1 is SGHNT, CDR2 YYREEE, per germline (reference sequence). CDR3 DNA: TGTGCCAGCAGCTTGCAGGGGACCTACGAGCAGTACTTC. The encoded protein is CASSLQGTYEQYF. The full variable domain, its missing parts supplied by reference TRBV5-4 and TRBJ2-7, is ETGVTQSPTHLIKTRGQQVTLRCSSQSGHNTVSWYQQALGQGPQFIFQYYREEENGRGNFPPRFSGLQFPNYSSELNVNALELDDSALYLCASSLQGTYEQYFGPGTRLTVT.

The chain links TRBV7-9 to TRBJ1-5; 8 positions match TRBD1. J was trimmed by 2 bases and V by 5 bases; bases with no gene match: 11. Germline V lookup: CDR1 SEHNR, CDR2 FQNEAQ (reference sequence). The CDR3 runs 17 residues. The CDR3 protein is CASSPATGAGGNQPQHF. The CDR3 coding sequence is TGTGCCAGCAGCCCGGCGACAGGGGCGGGTGGCAATCAGCCCCAGCATTTT.